This T cell receptor (beta chain) was obtained from a study of blood T cells in healthy people across ages. Germline V CDR1 and CDR2: MNHEY, SVGEGT. This CDR3 region has 14 residues. Between the trimmed V and J ends, which lost 6 bases and 6 bases, there was a span of 17 bases. For the second PCR, which ran for about 7 to 11 cycles, a sample-barcoded 5' primer and a J-beta primer mix were used. MiXCR was run by TCRdb on the 5' RACE reads, yielding one entry per CDR3 protein. In the table there are nearly 800,000 distinct CDR3 sequences, 20% to 25% of which are singletons. Only a few counts were recorded for this clonotype. These same records also appear under a second study, on T cells of mothers and their children.

The source is a boy aged 5 to 17 in good health. This sequence joins TRBV6-2 or TRBV6-3 and TRBJ1-2, with TRBD1 as a possible D gene (5 bases). The sequenced sample consisted of blood. In DNA, the CDR3 is TGTGCCAGCAGCCCCCAGGGTGTCGTTCATGGCTACACCTTC. Its translation is CASSPQGVVHGYTF.